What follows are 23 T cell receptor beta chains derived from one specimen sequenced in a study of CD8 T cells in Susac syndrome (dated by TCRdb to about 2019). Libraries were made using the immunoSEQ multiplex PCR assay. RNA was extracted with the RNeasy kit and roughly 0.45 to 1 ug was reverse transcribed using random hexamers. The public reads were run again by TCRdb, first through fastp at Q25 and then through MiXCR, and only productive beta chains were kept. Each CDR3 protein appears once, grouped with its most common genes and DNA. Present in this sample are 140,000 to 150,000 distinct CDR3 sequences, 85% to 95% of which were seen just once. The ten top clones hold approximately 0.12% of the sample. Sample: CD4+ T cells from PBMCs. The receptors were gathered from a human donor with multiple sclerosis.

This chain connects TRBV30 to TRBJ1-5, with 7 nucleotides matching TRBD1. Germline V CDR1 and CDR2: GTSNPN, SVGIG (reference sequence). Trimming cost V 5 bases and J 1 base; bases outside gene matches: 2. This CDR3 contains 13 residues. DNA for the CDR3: TGTGCCTGGTGCAGGGGGAGCAATCAGCCCCAGCATTTT. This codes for CAWCRGSNQPQHF.

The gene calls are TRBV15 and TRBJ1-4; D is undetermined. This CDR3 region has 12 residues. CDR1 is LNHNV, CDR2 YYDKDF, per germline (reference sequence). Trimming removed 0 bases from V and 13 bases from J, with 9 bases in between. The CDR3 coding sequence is TGTGCCACCAGCAGAGACCGCGAGGGACTGTTTTTT. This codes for CATSRDREGLFF.

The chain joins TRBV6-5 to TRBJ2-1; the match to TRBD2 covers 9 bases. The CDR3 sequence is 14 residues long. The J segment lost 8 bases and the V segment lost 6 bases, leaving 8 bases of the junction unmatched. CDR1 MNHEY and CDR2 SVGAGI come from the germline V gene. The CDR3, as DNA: TGTGCCAGCAGCCGAACCCGACTAGCGGATGAGCAGTTCTTC. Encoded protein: CASSRTRLADEQFF.

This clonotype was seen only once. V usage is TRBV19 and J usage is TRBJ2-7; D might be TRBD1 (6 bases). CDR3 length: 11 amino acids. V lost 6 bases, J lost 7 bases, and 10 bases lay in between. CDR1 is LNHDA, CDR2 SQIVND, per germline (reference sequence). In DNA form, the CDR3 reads TGTGCCAGTAGACAGGGTGGGGAGCAGTACTTC. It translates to CASRQGGEQYF.

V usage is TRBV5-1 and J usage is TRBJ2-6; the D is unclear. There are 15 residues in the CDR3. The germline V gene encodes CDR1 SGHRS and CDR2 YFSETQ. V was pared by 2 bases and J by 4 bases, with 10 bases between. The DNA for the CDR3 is TGCGCCAGCAGCTTAGAAGTTACCGGGGCCAACGTCCTGACTTTC. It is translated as CASSLEVTGANVLTF. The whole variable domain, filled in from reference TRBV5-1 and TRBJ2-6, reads KAGVTQTPRYLIKTRGQQVTLSCSPISGHRSVSWYQQTPGQGLQFLFEYFSETQRNKGNFPGRFSGRQFSNSRSEMNVSTLELGDSALYLCASSLEVTGANVLTFGAGSRLTVL.

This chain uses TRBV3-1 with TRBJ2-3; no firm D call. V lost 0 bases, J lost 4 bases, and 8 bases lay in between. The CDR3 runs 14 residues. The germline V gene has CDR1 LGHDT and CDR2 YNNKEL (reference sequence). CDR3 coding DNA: TGTGCCAGCAGCCAAGATCAGGCCGCAGATACGCAGTATTTT. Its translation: CASSQDQAADTQYF.

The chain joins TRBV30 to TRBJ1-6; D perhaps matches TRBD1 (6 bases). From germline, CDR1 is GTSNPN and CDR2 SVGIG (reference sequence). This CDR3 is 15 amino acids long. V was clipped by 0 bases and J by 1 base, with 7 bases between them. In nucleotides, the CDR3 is TGTGCCTGGAGTGTAGACAGGTCCTATAATTCACCCCTCCACTTT. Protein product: CAWSVDRSYNSPLHF.

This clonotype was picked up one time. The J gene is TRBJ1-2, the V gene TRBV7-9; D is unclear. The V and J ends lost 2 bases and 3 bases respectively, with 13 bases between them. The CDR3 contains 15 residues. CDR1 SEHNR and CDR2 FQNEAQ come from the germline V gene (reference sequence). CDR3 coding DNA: TGTGCCAGCAGCTTAAGTGGTGAGCTCGACTATGGCTACACCTTC. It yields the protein CASSLSGELDYGYTF.

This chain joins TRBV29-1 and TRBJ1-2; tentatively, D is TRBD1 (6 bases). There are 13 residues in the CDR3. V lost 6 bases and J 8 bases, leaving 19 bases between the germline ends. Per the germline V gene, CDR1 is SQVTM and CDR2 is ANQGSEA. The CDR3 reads CSVLIWGADGYTF. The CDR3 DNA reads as TGCAGCGTCCTCATATGGGGGGCGGACGGCTACACCTTC.

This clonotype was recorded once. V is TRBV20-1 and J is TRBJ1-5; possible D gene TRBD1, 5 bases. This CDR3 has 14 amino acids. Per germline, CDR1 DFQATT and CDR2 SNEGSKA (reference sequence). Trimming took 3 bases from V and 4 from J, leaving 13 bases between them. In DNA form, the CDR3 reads TGCAGTGCTAGCCGGGGGACGGGAAATCAGCCCCAGCATTTT. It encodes CSASRGTGNQPQHF.

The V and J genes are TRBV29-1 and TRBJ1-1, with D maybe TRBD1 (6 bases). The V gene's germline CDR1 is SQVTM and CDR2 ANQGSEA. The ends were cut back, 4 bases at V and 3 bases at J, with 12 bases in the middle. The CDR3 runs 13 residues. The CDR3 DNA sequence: TGCAGCGTTGGGCTCAGGGGAGACACTGAAGCTTTCTTT. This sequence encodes CSVGLRGDTEAFF.

CDR3 DNA sequence: TGTGCCAGCAGCACCCGGGCGGGGGGAACAGATACGCAGTATTTT. Amino acids: CASSTRAGGTDTQYF. The chain uses TRBV9 and TRBJ2-3; 8 nucleotides align to TRBD2. In germline, CDR1 is SGDLS, CDR2 YYNGEE. This CDR3 contains 15 residues. V was clipped by 4 bases and J by 3 bases; unmatched bases: 7.

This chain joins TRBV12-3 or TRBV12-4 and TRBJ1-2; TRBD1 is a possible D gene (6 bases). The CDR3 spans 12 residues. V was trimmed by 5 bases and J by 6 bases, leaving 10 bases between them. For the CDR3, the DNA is TGTGCCAGCAGTCCCCGGGGGCATGGCTACACCTTC. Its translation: CASSPRGHGYTF.

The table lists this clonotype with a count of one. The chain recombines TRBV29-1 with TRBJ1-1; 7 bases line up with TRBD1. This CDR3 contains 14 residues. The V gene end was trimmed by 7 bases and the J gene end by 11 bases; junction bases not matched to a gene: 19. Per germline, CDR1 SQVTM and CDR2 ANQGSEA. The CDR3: CSAKLVVAGGEAFF. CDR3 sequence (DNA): TGCAGCGCTAAACTTGTCGTGGCAGGGGGAGAGGCTTTCTTT.

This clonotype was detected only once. The CDR3 DNA reads as TGTGCCATCAGTGAGTCTTACGGGGGAACGGGCTATGGCTACACCTTC. Translated: CAISESYGGTGYGYTF. V is TRBV10-3 and J is TRBJ1-2; a weak D match, TRBD1 (5 bases). This CDR3 comprises 16 residues. Looked up from germline, CDR1 is ENHRY and CDR2 is SYGVKD. V lost 0 bases and J lost 4, with 15 bases in between.

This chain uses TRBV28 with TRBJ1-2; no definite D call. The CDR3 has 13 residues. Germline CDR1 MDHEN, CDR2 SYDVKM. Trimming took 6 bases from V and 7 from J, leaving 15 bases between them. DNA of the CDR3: TGTGCCAGCAGGACTTACAAGGACGGTGGCTACACCTTC. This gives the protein CASRTYKDGGYTF.

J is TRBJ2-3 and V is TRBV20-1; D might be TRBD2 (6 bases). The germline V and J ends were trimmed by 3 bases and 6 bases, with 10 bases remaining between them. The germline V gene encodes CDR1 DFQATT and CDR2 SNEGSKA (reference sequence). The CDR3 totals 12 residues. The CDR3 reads CSARGGWDTQYF. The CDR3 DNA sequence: TGCAGTGCTAGGGGAGGTTGGGATACGCAGTATTTT.

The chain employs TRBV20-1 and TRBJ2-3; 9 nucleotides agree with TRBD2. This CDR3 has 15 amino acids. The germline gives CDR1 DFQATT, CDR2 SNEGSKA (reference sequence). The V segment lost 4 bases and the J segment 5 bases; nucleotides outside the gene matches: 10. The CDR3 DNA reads TGCAGTGCTATGGGCGGGGGGGCCTTGAGAGATACGCAGTATTTT. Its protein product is CSAMGGGALRDTQYF.

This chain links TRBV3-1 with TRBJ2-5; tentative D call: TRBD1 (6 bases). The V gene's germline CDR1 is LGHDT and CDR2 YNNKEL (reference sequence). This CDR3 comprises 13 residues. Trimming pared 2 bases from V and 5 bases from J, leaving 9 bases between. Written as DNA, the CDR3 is TGTGCCAGCAGCCAAATGGGGGCCGAGACCCAGTACTTC. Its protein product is CASSQMGAETQYF.

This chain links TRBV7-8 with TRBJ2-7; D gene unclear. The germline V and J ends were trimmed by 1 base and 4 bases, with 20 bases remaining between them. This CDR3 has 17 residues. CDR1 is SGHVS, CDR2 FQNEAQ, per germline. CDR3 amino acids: CASSLEWQHSTAYEQYF. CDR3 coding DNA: TGTGCCAGCAGCTTAGAATGGCAACACTCTACCGCTTACGAGCAGTACTTC.

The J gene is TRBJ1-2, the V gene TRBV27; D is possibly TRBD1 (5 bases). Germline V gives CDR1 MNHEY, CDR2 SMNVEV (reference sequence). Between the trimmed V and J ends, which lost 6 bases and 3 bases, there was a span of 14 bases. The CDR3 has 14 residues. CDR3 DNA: TGTGCCAGCAGGCGGCCGGGGCTAGACTATGGCTACACCTTC. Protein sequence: CASRRPGLDYGYTF.

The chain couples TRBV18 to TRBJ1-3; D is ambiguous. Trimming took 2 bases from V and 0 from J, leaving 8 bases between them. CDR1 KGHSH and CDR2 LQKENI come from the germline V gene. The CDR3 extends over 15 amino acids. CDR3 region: CASSPREASGNTIYF. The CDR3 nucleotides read TGTGCCAGCTCACCAAGGGAGGCCTCTGGAAACACCATATATTTT.

In DNA form, the CDR3 reads TGCAGTGCTAGTTCCGACATTAGCAATCAGCCCCAGCATTTT. It is translated as CSASSDISNQPQHF. This chain uses TRBV20-1 with TRBJ1-5; D is unresolved. Trimming removed 3 bases from V and 0 bases from J, with 9 bases in between. The CDR3 sequence is 14 residues long. Germline V gives CDR1 DFQATT, CDR2 SNEGSKA (reference sequence).